A selection of T cell receptor beta chains follows, all from one sample in a study of blood T cells in healthy people across ages. MiXCR, run by TCRdb on the 5' RACE reads, gives a single entry per CDR3 protein. Of under 1,100,000 distinct CDR3 sequences in the sample, almost 25% were seen once. The same sample was also studied in work on T cells of mothers and their children.

Sequenced material: blood. All receptors derive from a girl aged 2 to 9 in good health. CDR3s include the opening cysteine and the closing phenylalanine or tryptophan. D genes are given only for firm matches. Expanded clones get a size class; other rows say once, few or many, or leave the size out.

v_call	j_call	d_call	clone_size	cdr3_nt	cdr3_aa
TRBV14	TRBJ1-6	NA	few	TGTGCCAGCAGCACGGGGAGACACCTATACTATTCACCCCTCCACTTT	CASSTGRHLYYSPLHF
TRBV12-3/TRBV12-4	TRBJ1-4	NA	few	TGTGCCAGCGGCCCCATGACAGAAACTAATGAAAAACTGTTTTTT	CASGPMTETNEKLFF
TRBV29-1	TRBJ2-1	NA	once	TGTGCGGGAACCTACAATGGGCAGTTCTTC	CAGTYNGQFF
TRBV3-1	TRBJ2-7	TRBD2	few	TGTGCCAGCAGCCAAGGCGGGAGGGCCAACGAGCAGTACTTC	CASSQGGRANEQYF
TRBV6-2/TRBV6-3	TRBJ2-1	NA	NA	TGTGCCAGCAGTTACCCTTCGATAGTATACAATGAGCAGTTCTTC	CASSYPSIVYNEQFF
TRBV7-2	TRBJ1-4	NA	NA	TGTGCCAGCAGCTTAGTCGGGAAACTGTTTTTT	CASSLVGKLFF
TRBV5-5	TRBJ2-5	NA	few	TGTGCCAGCAGCTTCTTTATACAGGGACACGAGACCCAGTACTTC	CASSFFIQGHETQYF
TRBV29-1	TRBJ1-4	NA	few	TGCAGCGGGAGGGGCGCAACTAATGAAAAACTGTTTTTT	CSGRGATNEKLFF
TRBV7-2	TRBJ2-7	NA	NA	TGTGCCAGCAGCTTAGTCTCCCAACAGAGCGAGCAGTACTTC	CASSLVSQQSEQYF
TRBV12-5	TRBJ2-2	TRBD2	NA	TGTGCTAGTGCCCCCACTAGCGGGAGCTACACCGGGGAGCTGTTTTTT	CASAPTSGSYTGELFF
TRBV7-8	TRBJ2-3	TRBD1	few	TGTGCCAGCAGCCTAATACCGGGACAGGGTCGGGATACGCAGTATTTT	CASSLIPGQGRDTQYF
TRBV4-1	TRBJ2-7	NA	NA	TGCGCCAGCAGCCAAGGGGGTGCGTCGGTAGCAGTACACGAGCAGTACTTC	CASSQGGASVAVHEQYF
TRBV15	TRBJ2-7	NA	NA	TGTGCCACCAGCTTAGAGAACGAGCAGTACTTC	CATSLENEQYF
TRBV4-3	TRBJ1-6	NA	once	TGCGCCAGCAGCCAGGTCCGGGGGCAGAACGATTCACCCCTCCACTTT	CASSQVRGQNDSPLHF
TRBV4-1	TRBJ2-5	NA	few	TGCGCCAGCAGCCAAGATGGGATAGGCCGAGAGACCCAGTACTTC	CASSQDGIGRETQYF
TRBV7-9	TRBJ2-1	NA	NA	TGTGCCAGCAGCTCACCTCAGAATGAGCAGTTCTTC	CASSSPQNEQFF
TRBV7-9	TRBJ2-1	NA	few	TGTGCCAGCAGCTTAGAAGTCTGGGCCTGGCTGTTCTTC	CASSLEVWAWLFF
TRBV20-1	TRBJ1-1	NA	NA	TGCAGTAAGGTAGCTGAAGCTTTCTTT	CSKVAEAFF
TRBV7-6	TRBJ2-7	NA	few	TGTGCCAGCAGCCCCCCATTACCAGCCTACGAGCAGTACTTC	CASSPPLPAYEQYF
TRBV2	TRBJ1-2	NA	few	TGTGCCAGCAGTGAAAGGGCCGGCTATGGCTACACCTTC	CASSERAGYGYTF
TRBV24-1	TRBJ1-2	TRBD1	NA	TGTGCCGTGGGACAGGGGGCCGTAACCCCCTATGGCTACACCTTC	CAVGQGAVTPYGYTF
TRBV27	TRBJ2-7	NA	NA	TGTGCCAGCAGTCCGTCTCTGACGGGGTACGAGCAGTACTTC	CASSPSLTGYEQYF
TRBV29-1	TRBJ2-7	TRBD1	NA	TGCAGCGTTGTCCCCAGGGGGCTTACCTACGAGCAGTACTTC	CSVVPRGLTYEQYF
TRBV20-1	TRBJ2-3	NA	few	TGCAGTGCTCTTAGCCCAGATACGCAGTATTTT	CSALSPDTQYF
TRBV3-1	TRBJ2-5	NA	NA	TGTGCCAGCAGCCCTTACGCTCTTGGGGAGACCCAGTACTTC	CASSPYALGETQYF
TRBV4-1	TRBJ2-2	TRBD2	NA	TGCGCCAGCAGCCATAGCGGGAATACCGGGGAGCTGTTTTTT	CASSHSGNTGELFF